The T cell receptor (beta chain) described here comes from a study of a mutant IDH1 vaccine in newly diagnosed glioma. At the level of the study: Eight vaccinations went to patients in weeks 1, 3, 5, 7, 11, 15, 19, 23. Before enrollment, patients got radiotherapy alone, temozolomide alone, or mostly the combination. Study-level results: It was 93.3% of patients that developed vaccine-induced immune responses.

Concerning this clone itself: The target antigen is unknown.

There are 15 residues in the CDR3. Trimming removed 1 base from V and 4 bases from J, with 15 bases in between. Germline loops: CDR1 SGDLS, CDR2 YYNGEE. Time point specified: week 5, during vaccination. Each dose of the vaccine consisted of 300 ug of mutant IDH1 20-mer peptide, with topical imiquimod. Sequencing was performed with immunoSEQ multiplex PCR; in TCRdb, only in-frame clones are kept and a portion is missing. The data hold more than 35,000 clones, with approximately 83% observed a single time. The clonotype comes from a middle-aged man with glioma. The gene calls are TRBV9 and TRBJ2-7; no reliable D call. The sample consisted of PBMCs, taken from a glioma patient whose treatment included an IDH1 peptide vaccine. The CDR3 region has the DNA TGTGCCAGCAGCGTAAACCCACATCTAGAGTACGAGCAGTACTTC. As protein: CASSVNPHLEYEQYF. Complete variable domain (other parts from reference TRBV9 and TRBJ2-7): DSGVTQTPKHLITATGQRVTLRCSPRSGDLSVYWYQQSLDQGLQFLIQYYNGEERAKGNILERFSAQQFPDLHSELNLSSLELGDSALYFCASSVNPHLEYEQYFGPGTRLTVT.